These T cell receptor beta chains were read from a single sample in a study of T cells in Graves' hyperthyroidism and ophthalmopathy. TCRdb fed the multiplex PCR reads into MiXCR, producing one record per CDR3 protein. Of hundreds of thousands of distinct CDR3 sequences listed, roughly 40% are singletons. Sequencing input: blood. These receptors were obtained from a man aged 18 to 35 with Graves' hyperthyroidism. Both conserved end residues are part of each CDR3. D genes are given only for firm matches. Only part of the rows carry a size: once, few, many, or a class if the clone is expanded.

>many|TRBV7-8|TRBJ1-2|TRBD1
TGTGCCAGCAGCTTACCCCTGGGACAGGGGACCAGTGGCTACACCTTC
CASSLPLGQGTSGYTF
>many|TRBV9|TRBJ1-3|.
TGTGCCAGCAGCGTGGACAGCTCTGGAAACACCATATATTTT
CASSVDSSGNTIYF
>.|TRBV12-3/TRBV12-4|TRBJ1-2|.
TGTGCCAGCAGTTTCGTTTCAGGGCCCCGGAGTGGCTACACCTTC
CASSFVSGPRSGYTF
>many|TRBV7-3|TRBJ2-5|TRBD1
TGTGCCAGCAGCGTAGACAGGGAAGGGACCCAGTACTTC
CASSVDREGTQYF
>.|TRBV29-1|TRBJ1-5|.
TGCAGTGTGGGGCAGATCAATCAGCCCCAGCATTTT
CSVGQINQPQHF
>many|TRBV10-3|TRBJ2-2|.
TGTGCCATCAGTTCCCGGGACAACGGGGAGCTGTTTTTT
CAISSRDNGELFF
>.|TRBV12-5|TRBJ1-2|TRBD1
TGTGCTAGTGGTTTGGGGGACAGGGCTGGTGGCTACACCTTC
CASGLGDRAGGYTF
>.|TRBV5-1|TRBJ2-7|TRBD1
TGCGCCAGCAGCCTAGCACAGGGGCAAGTCTACGAGCAGTACTTC
CASSLAQGQVYEQYF
>.|TRBV7-9|TRBJ1-2|.
TGTGCCAGCAGCCGGCACGGGGCGGGAGTCTATGGCTACACCTTC
CASSRHGAGVYGYTF
>.|TRBV5-6|TRBJ1-6|.
TGTGCCAGCAGCTCAGAAGAGGATCCCCTTTCACCCCTCCACTTT
CASSSEEDPLSPLHF
>few|TRBV9|TRBJ1-4|.
TGTGCCAGCAGCGTAGGAATAGAGGGGGAAAAACTGTTTTTT
CASSVGIEGEKLFF
>many|TRBV29-1|TRBJ2-7|TRBD1
TGCAGCGTTCCTACAGGGGACGCCTACGAGCAGTACTTC
CSVPTGDAYEQYF
>.|TRBV2|TRBJ2-7|.
TGTGCCACAACTCACCTGGACCCAGAGCAGTACTTC
CATTHLDPEQYF
>many|TRBV19|TRBJ2-6|.
TGTGCCTCGGCAGGGGCTGGGGCCAACGTCCTGACTTTC
CASAGAGANVLTF
>.|TRBV7-3|TRBJ1-1|.
TGTGCCAGCAGCCCCCAGGACGGGGGGCCGAACACTGAAGCTTTCTTT
CASSPQDGGPNTEAFF
>.|TRBV6-5|TRBJ2-7|TRBD2
TGTGCCAGCAGTTTTAGCGGGAGGGCCGACGAGCAGTACTTC
CASSFSGRADEQYF
>.|TRBV2|TRBJ1-4|.
TGTGCCAGCAGCCCCGTCGGAAATAATGAAAAACTGTTTTTT
CASSPVGNNEKLFF
>.|TRBV20-1|TRBJ2-3|.
TGCAGTGCTAGAGAACATAGCGGCACAGATACGCAGTATTTT
CSAREHSGTDTQYF
>.|TRBV19|TRBJ2-5|.
TGTGCCAGTAGTATCGGGGCCGAGTTTCAAGAGACCCAGTACTTC
CASSIGAEFQETQYF
>.|TRBV25-1|TRBJ2-7|TRBD2
TGTGCCAGCAGTGCGGGAGGGAGCGGTCACTCCTACGAGCAGTACTTC
CASSAGGSGHSYEQYF
>few|TRBV5-5|TRBJ1-2|.
TGTGCCAGCAGCTGGACCACTTATGGCTACACCTTC
CASSWTTYGYTF
>.|TRBV7-9|TRBJ2-7|.
TGTGCCAGCAGCTTAGGCAGGGGGAGGTACGAGCAGTACTTC
CASSLGRGRYEQYF
>.|TRBV11-3|TRBJ2-2|.
TGTGCCAGCAGCCCCGGCGAGGGGGGCACCGGGGAGCTGTTTTTT
CASSPGEGGTGELFF
>.|TRBV6-1|TRBJ1-2|.
TGTGCCAGCATCCCGGGTGGTCCCACTTATGGCTACACCTTC
CASIPGGPTYGYTF
>few|TRBV12-3/TRBV12-4|TRBJ2-7|.
TGTGCCAGCAGTTTACTCGGGGGAGGCGAGCAGTACTTC
CASSLLGGGEQYF
>many|TRBV15|TRBJ2-7|.
TGTGCCACCAGCGACGGAGGTGGCGGGGATCCTCTCTACGAGCAGTACTTC
CATSDGGGGDPLYEQYF
>few|TRBV5-1|TRBJ1-2|.
TGCGCCAGCAGCCCGGAAGGGGTGGCCAACTATGGCTACACCTTC
CASSPEGVANYGYTF
>.|TRBV29-1|TRBJ1-1|.
TGCAGCAGTTTTAGGCAGATGAACACTGAAGCTTTCTTT
CSSFRQMNTEAFF
>.|TRBV6-6|TRBJ1-1|.
TGTGCCAGCACAGACACCCTACCCAGGGCTTTCTTT
CASTDTLPRAFF
>.|TRBV2|TRBJ2-2|.
TGTGCCAGCATTTTCAGACTAGAGGGCGGGGAGCTGTTTTTT
CASIFRLEGGELFF
>once|TRBV29-1|TRBJ1-1|TRBD1
TGCAGCGTCATCCCGGGACAGGGTGAAGCTTTCTTT
CSVIPGQGEAFF
>.|TRBV7-6|TRBJ2-6|TRBD1
TGTGCCAGCAGCTTAACCGGGACAGGGGGCTTTGGGGCCAACGTCCTGACTTTC
CASSLTGTGGFGANVLTF
>.|TRBV7-8|TRBJ1-2|.
TGTGCCAGCAGCTTAGAGGGCAGTGTCCATTGGAACTATGGCTACACCTTC
CASSLEGSVHWNYGYTF
>once|TRBV13|TRBJ2-7|.
TGTGCCAGCAGTGTCGACAGGAGTAGCTACGGGCAGTACTTC
CASSVDRSSYGQYF
>.|TRBV6-5|TRBJ1-6|TRBD1
TGTGCCAGCAGTCGGACAGGGGCGAATCAGCCCCTCCACTTT
CASSRTGANQPLHF
>many|TRBV10-3|TRBJ1-6|.
TGTGCCATCCGGAATGAGATTAATTCACCCCTCCACTTT
CAIRNEINSPLHF